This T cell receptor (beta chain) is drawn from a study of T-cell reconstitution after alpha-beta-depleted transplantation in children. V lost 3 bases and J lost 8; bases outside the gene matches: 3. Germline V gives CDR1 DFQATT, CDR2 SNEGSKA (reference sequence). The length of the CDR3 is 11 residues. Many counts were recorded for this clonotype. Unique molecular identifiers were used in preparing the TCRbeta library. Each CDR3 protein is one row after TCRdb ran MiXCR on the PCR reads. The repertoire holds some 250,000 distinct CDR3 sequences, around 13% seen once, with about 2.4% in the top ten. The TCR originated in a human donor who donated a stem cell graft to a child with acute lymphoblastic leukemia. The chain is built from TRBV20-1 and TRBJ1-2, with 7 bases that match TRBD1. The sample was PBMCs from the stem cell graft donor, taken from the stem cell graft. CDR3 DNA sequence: TGCAGTGCTAGGACAGGGAAGGGCTACACCTTC. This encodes CSARTGKGYTF.